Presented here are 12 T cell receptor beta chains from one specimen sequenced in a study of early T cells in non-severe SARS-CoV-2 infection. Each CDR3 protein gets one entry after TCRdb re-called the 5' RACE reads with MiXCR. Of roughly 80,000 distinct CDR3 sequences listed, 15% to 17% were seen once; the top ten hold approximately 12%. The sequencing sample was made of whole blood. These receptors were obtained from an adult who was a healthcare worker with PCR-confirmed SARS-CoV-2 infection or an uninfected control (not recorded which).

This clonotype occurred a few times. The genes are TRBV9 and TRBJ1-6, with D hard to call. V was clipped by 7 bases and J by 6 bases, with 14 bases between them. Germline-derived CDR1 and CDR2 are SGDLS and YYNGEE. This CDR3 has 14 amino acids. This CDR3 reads CASRGLGSNSPLHF. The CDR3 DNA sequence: TGTGCCAGCCGGGGTTTGGGCAGTAATTCACCCCTCCACTTT.

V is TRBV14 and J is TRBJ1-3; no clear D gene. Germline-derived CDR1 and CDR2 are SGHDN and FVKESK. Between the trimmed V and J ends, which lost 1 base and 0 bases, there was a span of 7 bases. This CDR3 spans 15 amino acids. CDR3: CASSQGILSGNTIYF. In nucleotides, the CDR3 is TGTGCCAGCAGCCAAGGAATACTCTCTGGAAACACCATATATTTT.

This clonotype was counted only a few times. This chain's CDR3 is CASSLALGGSNEQFF. CDR3 DNA sequence: TGTGCCAGCAGCTTAGCTTTGGGGGGAAGCAATGAGCAGTTCTTC. V and J are TRBV7-9 and TRBJ2-1; a possible D gene is TRBD2 (6 bases). Germline lookup yields CDR1 SEHNR and CDR2 FQNEAQ (reference sequence). The V gene lost 0 bases and the J gene lost 6 bases, with 12 bases spanning the gap. The CDR3 contains 15 residues.

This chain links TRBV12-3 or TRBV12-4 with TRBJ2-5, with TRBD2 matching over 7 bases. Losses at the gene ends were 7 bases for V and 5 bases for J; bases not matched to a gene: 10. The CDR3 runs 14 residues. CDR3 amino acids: CASNQAGRRETQYF. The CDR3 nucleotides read TGTGCCAGCAACCAAGCGGGAAGAAGGGAGACCCAGTACTTC.

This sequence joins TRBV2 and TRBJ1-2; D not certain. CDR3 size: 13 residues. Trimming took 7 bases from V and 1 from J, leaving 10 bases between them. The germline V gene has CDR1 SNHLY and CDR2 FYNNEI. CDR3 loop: CASNPSFNYGYTF. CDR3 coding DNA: TGTGCCAGCAATCCATCTTTTAACTATGGCTACACCTTC.

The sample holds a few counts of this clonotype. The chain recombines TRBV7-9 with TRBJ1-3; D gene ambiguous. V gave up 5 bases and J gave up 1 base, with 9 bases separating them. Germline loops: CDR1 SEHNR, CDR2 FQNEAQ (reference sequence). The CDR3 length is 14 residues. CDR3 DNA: TGTGCCAGCAGCCCCGGACTATCTGGAAACACCATATATTTT. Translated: CASSPGLSGNTIYF. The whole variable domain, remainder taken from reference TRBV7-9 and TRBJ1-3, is DTGVSQNPRHKITKRGQNVTFRCDPISEHNRLYWYRQTLGQGPEFLTYFQNEAQLEKSRLLSDRFSAERPKGSFSTLEIQRTEQGDSAMYLCASSPGLSGNTIYFGEGSWLTVV.

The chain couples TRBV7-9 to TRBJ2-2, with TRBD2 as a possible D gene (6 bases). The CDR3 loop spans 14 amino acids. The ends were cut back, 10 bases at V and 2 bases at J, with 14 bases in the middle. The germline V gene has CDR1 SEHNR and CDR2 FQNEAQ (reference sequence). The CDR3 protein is CAIPEGTNTGELFF. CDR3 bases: TGTGCCATCCCGGAGGGGACCAACACCGGGGAGCTGTTTTTT.

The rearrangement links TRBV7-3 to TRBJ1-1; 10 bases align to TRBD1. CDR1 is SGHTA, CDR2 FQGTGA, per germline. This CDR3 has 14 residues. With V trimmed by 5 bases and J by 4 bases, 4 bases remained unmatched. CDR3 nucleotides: TGTGCCAGCAGCCCTGGACAGGGGGTCACTGAAGCTTTCTTT. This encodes CASSPGQGVTEAFF. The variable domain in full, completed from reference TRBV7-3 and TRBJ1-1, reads GAGVSQTPSNKVTEKGKYVELRCDPISGHTALYWYRQSLGQGPEFLIYFQGTGAADDSGLPNDRFFAVRPEGSVSTLKIQRTERGDSAVYLCASSPGQGVTEAFFGQGTRLTVV.

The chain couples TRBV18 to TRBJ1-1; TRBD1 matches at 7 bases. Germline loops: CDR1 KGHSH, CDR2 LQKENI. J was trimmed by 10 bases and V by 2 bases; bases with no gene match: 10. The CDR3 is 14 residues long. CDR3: CASSPKDRANPAFF. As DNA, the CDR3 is TGTGCCAGCTCACCAAAAGACAGGGCCAACCCAGCTTTCTTT.

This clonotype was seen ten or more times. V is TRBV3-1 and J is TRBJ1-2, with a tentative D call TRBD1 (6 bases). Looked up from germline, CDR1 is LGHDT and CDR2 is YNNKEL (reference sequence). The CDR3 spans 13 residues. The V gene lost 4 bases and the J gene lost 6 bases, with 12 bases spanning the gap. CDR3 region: CASSRTDRNGYTF. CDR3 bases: TGTGCCAGCAGCCGGACGGACAGAAATGGCTACACCTTC.

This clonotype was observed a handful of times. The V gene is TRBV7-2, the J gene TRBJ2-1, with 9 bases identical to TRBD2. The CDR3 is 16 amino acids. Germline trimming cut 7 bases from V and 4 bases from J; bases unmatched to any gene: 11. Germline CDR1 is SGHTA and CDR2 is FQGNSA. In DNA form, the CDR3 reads TGTGCCAGCACCCCTCCCGGCGGGAGGGGATACAATGAGCAGTTCTTC. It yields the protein CASTPPGGRGYNEQFF.

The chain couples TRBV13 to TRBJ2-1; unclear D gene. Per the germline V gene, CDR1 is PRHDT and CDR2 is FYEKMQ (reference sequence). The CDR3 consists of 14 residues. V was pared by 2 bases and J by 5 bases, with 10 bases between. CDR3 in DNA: TGTGCCAGCAGCTTATTTGCCGATGACAATGAGCAGTTCTTC. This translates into CASSLFADDNEQFF.